This TCR beta chain appears in the sequencing data of a study of identical twins. This clonotype was picked up a small number of times. TCRdb independently ran MiXCR on the 5' RACE reads; one entry per CDR3 protein. This sample has about 520,000 distinct CDR3 sequences; under 25% occur once, and the top ten carry 0.75% to 0.95%. The CDR3 sequence is 17 residues long. CDR1 LGHDT and CDR2 YNNKEL come from the germline V gene (reference sequence). Losses at the gene ends were 7 bases for V and 5 bases for J; bases not matched to a gene: 17. These same records also appear under a second study, on T cells expressing NK-cell markers. In that study: Seven HCMV-seropositive donors and one seronegative donor made up the eight sequenced donors. Where a handful of donors were concerned, these clonotypes also led the CD3+CD56-NKG2C+ fraction. No clear determination of HCMV specificity was made for expanded NKG2C+ T cell clones.

Sequenced input: CD4+ T cells sorted from blood. The gene calls are TRBV3-1 and TRBJ1-3; TRBD1 agrees at 7 bases. This receptor was obtained from a woman under 30 in good health. The DNA for the CDR3 is TGTGCCAGCACCGAAAACCGAATTTTAGGGGGCAGAAACACCATATATTTT. As protein: CASTENRILGGRNTIYF.